Included here is one T cell receptor (beta chain) sequence, with context. Its antigen is unknown. This specimen belongs to a study of T cell responses to AZD1222 COVID-19 vaccine. Findings of the study overall: Increases in Spike-specific TCR breadth and depth were seen after two AZD1222 doses. Vaccine-related CD4 TCRs covered spike, predominating at 160-218 and 743-854.

Pooling of second doses given at about 4 or about 12 weeks was done. The CDR3 contains 14 residues. Germline CDR1 and CDR2: LGHNA and YSLEER. Trimming took off 0 bases at V and 4 bases at J, with 9 bases between the two ends. Produced via immunoSEQ multiplex PCR; TCRdb's table is partial and in-frame only. The sample has 150,000 or so clones, approximately 89% seen once. The chain joins TRBV4-3 to TRBJ1-1; no definite D call. The TCR sequence derives from an adult who received the AZD1222 COVID-19 vaccine. This specimen was peripheral blood, taken 28 days after the second AZD1222 dose. This chain's CDR3 is CASSQDQVVTEAFF. The CDR3 region has the DNA TGCGCCAGCAGCCAAGATCAGGTAGTCACTGAAGCTTTCTTT.